What follows are 16 T cell receptor beta chains derived from one specimen sequenced in a study of T cell responses to AZD1222 COVID-19 vaccine. Profiling relied on immunoSEQ multiplex PCR, and the TCRdb table lists in-frame clones only, not all of them. The sample yields 95,000 to 150,000 clones, under 90% seen once. The specimen was peripheral blood, collected on day 0 of AZD1222 vaccination. Receptors originate from an adult in good health.

The chain recombines TRBV10-1 with TRBJ2-7; 7 bases fit TRBD2. The V segment lost 6 bases and the J segment 7 bases; nucleotides outside the gene matches: 12. The CDR3 contains 14 residues. CDR1 WNHNN and CDR2 SYGVQD come from the germline V gene (reference sequence). CDR3: CASSFSGTTREQYF. The DNA for the CDR3 is TGCGCCAGCAGCTTCTCCGGGACTACGAGGGAGCAGTACTTC.

This clone was recorded only once. The chain carries TRBV6-5 and TRBJ1-1, with a weak D call TRBD1 (6 bases). V was trimmed by 6 bases and J by 7 bases, leaving 15 bases between them. There are 13 residues in the CDR3. CDR1 and CDR2 from the germline V gene are MNHEY and SVGAGI. This CDR3 is CASRLGTPYEAFF. CDR3 nucleotide sequence: TGTGCCAGCAGACTCGGGACACCCTATGAAGCTTTCTTT.

The rearrangement uses TRBV3-1 (or the pseudogene TRBV3-2) and TRBJ2-3; D possibly uses TRBD1 or TRBD2 (5 bases each). Germline CDR1 reads LGHDT; CDR2 reads YNNKEL (reference sequence). CDR3 length: 14 residues. V was shortened by 3 bases and J by 6 bases, with 13 bases between the two germline ends. Written as DNA, the CDR3 is TGTGCCAGCAGCCAGACCAGGGACGCGGATACGCAGTATTTT. It specifies CASSQTRDADTQYF.

The CDR3 loop is CASSFNRDNEQFF. The CDR3 region has the DNA TGCGCCAGCAGCTTCAACAGGGACAATGAGCAGTTCTTC. This chain uses TRBV5-1 with TRBJ2-1; D is perhaps TRBD1 (6 bases). There are 13 residues in the CDR3. V was shortened by 2 bases and J by 5 bases, with 8 bases between the two germline ends. Germline lookup yields CDR1 SGHRS and CDR2 YFSETQ.

The chain joins TRBV6-5 to TRBJ2-7; D remains ambiguous. Germline lookup yields CDR1 MNHEY and CDR2 SVGAGI. V dropped 2 bases and J dropped 4 bases, with 9 bases sitting between them. CDR3 length: 13 residues. The chain's CDR3 is CASSYTVLYEQYF. In DNA form, the CDR3 reads TGTGCCAGCAGTTACACGGTTTTGTACGAGCAGTACTTC.

The V gene is TRBV13, the J gene TRBJ1-2; 8 nucleotides line up with TRBD1. The germline V gene has CDR1 PRHDT and CDR2 FYEKMQ (reference sequence). The CDR3 has 13 residues. V lost 8 bases to trimming and J lost 5 bases; unmatched junction nucleotides: 7. The CDR3 sequence: CASALRTGYGYTF. As DNA, the CDR3 is TGTGCCAGCGCGCTACGGACAGGGTATGGCTACACCTTC.

This chain connects TRBV28 to TRBJ1-3; D call uncertain. The CDR3 has 16 amino acids. V lost 4 bases, J lost 0 bases, and 13 bases lay in between. Per the germline V gene, CDR1 is MDHEN and CDR2 is SYDVKM. CDR3 amino acids: CASSSYPPDSGNTIYF. The DNA for the CDR3 is TGTGCCAGCAGTTCGTACCCCCCTGACTCTGGAAACACCATATATTTT.

V usage is TRBV4-1 and J usage is TRBJ1-3; D gene unclear. Trimming removed 1 base at V and 4 bases at J, with 17 bases between. From germline, CDR1 is MGHRA and CDR2 YSYEKL. The CDR3 loop spans 17 amino acids. In nucleotides, the CDR3 is TGCGCCAGCAGCCAAGGGTTGCTGGGGTCGGGAGGAAACACCATATATTTT. Translating gives CASSQGLLGSGGNTIYF.

CDR3 in DNA: TGTGCCAGCAGTTTATCGGGAGTATGGAACACTGAAGCTTTCTTT. It yields the protein CASSLSGVWNTEAFF. V and J are TRBV27 and TRBJ1-1; no definite D call. CDR1 MNHEY and CDR2 SMNVEV come from the germline V gene (reference sequence). With 0 bases removed from V and 1 base from J, the gap between germline ends came to 9 bases. The CDR3 is made up of 15 amino acids.

The chain combines TRBV18 with TRBJ2-3; D ambiguous. Germline V gene lookup returns CDR1 KGHSH and CDR2 LQKENI. Deletions cut 4 bases from V and 0 bases from J, with 11 bases between. CDR3 length: 15 amino acids. The CDR3 DNA is TGTGCCAGCTCACGGGCAGGAACCAGCACAGATACGCAGTATTTT. As protein: CASSRAGTSTDTQYF.

V usage is TRBV19 and J usage is TRBJ2-1; D gene ambiguous. Between the trimmed V and J ends, which lost 6 bases and 3 bases, there was a span of 12 bases. The CDR3 runs to 14 residues. In germline, CDR1 is LNHDA, CDR2 SQIVND (reference sequence). The CDR3 protein is CASRDRRNYNEQFF. The CDR3 DNA follows: TGTGCCAGTAGGGACCGTCGGAACTACAATGAGCAGTTCTTC.

The rearrangement uses TRBV7-2 and TRBJ1-2; D unclear. The length of the CDR3 is 12 residues. The V end lost 3 bases, the J end lost 14 bases, and 16 bases lay between the germline ends. CDR1 SGHTA and CDR2 FQGNSA come from the germline V gene. CDR3 in DNA: TGTGCCAGCAGCTTCGATACGTTGGGGTGTACCTTC. Amino acids: CASSFDTLGCTF. Variable domain in full (rest from reference TRBV7-2 and TRBJ1-2): GAGVSQSPSNKVTEKGKDVELRCDPISGHTALYWYRQSLGQGLEFLIYFQGNSAPDKSGLPSDRFSAERTGGSVSTLTIQRTQQEDSAVYLCASSFDTLGCTFGSGTRLTVV.

The chain recombines TRBV7-9 with TRBJ2-3; 9 bases match TRBD2. V gave up 1 base and J gave up 13 bases; unmatched junction bases: 6. This CDR3 comprises 13 residues. Germline V gives CDR1 SEHNR, CDR2 FQNEAQ (reference sequence). The CDR3 DNA sequence: TGTGCCAGCAGCTTAGTTGGGCTAGCGGGGAAGTATTTT. It translates to CASSLVGLAGKYF. The full variable domain, in which reference TRBV7-9 and TRBJ2-3 provide the parts outside the CDR3, is DTGVSQNPRHKITKRGQNVTFRCDPISEHNRLYWYRQTLGQGPEFLTYFQNEAQLEKSRLLSDRFSAERPKGSFSTLEIQRTEQGDSAMYLCASSLVGLAGKYFGPGTRLTVL.

V gene TRBV2 combines with J gene TRBJ2-1; 14 bases align to TRBD2. The V gene end was trimmed by 6 bases and the J gene end by 8 bases; junction bases not matched to a gene: 6. The CDR3 sequence is 15 residues long. The germline V gene encodes CDR1 SNHLY and CDR2 FYNNEI. The CDR3 DNA reads as TGTGCCAGCAGCCTCGGACTAGCGGGAGGCCATGAGCAGTTCTTC. This sequence encodes CASSLGLAGGHEQFF.

The rearrangement links TRBV28 to TRBJ1-1; 7 bases match TRBD1. J lost 6 bases, V lost 6 bases, and 4 bases had no gene match. Germline V CDR1 and CDR2: MDHEN, SYDVKM. The CDR3 sequence is 12 residues long. The CDR3: CASRTGMAEAFF. CDR3 nucleotide sequence: TGTGCCAGCAGGACAGGGATGGCTGAAGCTTTCTTT.

This clone came up a few times. The rearrangement links TRBV5-5 to TRBJ1-5, with D maybe TRBD1 (5 bases). CDR1 SGHKS and CDR2 YYEKEE come from the germline V gene (reference sequence). V was shortened by 2 bases and J by 3 bases, with 9 bases between the two germline ends. This CDR3 is built from 14 residues. The CDR3 region is CASSLQAINQPQHF. CDR3 bases: TGTGCCAGCAGCTTACAGGCTATCAATCAGCCCCAGCATTTT.